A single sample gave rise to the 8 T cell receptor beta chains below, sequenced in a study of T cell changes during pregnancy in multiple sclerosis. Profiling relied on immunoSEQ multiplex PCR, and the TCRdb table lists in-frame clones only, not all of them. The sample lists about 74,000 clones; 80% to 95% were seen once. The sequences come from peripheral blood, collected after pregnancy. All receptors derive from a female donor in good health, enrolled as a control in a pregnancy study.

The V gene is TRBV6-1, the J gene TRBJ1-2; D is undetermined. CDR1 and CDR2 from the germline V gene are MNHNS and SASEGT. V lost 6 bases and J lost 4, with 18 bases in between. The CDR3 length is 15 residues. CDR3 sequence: CASRKHDGEGYGYTF. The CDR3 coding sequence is TGTGCCAGCAGGAAACATGACGGGGAGGGCTATGGCTACACCTTC.

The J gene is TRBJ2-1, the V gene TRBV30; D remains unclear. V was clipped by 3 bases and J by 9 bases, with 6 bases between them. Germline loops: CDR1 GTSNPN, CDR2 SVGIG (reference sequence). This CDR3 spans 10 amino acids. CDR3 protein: CAWRQSEQFF. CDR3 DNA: TGTGCCTGGAGACAAAGTGAGCAGTTCTTC.

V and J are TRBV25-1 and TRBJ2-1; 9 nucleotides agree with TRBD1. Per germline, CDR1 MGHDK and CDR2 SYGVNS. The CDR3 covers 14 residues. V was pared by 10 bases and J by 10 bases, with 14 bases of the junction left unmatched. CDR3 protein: CATQSPGQGREQFF. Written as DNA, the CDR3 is TGTGCCACCCAATCCCCGGGACAGGGCAGGGAGCAGTTCTTC.

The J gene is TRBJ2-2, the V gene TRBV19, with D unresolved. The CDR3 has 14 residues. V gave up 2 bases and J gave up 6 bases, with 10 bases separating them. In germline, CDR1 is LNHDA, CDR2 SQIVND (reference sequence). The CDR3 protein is CASSILAGPGELFF. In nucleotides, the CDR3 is TGTGCCAGTAGTATACTGGCAGGCCCCGGGGAGCTGTTTTTT.

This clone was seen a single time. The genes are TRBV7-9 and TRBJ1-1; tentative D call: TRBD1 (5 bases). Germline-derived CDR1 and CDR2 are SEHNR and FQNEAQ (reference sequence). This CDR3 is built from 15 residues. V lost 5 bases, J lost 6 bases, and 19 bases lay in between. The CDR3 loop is CASSERDSGKAEAFF. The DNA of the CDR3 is TGTGCCAGCAGCGAACGGGACTCTGGGAAGGCTGAAGCTTTCTTT. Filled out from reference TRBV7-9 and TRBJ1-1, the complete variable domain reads DTGVSQNPRHKITKRGQNVTFRCDPISEHNRLYWYRQTLGQGPEFLTYFQNEAQLEKSRLLSDRFSAERPKGSFSTLEIQRTEQGDSAMYLCASSERDSGKAEAFFGQGTRLTVV.

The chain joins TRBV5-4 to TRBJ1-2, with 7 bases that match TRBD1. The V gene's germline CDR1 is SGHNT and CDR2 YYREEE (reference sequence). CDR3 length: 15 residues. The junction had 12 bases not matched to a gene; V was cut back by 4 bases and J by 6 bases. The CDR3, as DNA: TGTGCCAGCAGCCCCGGGTTGAGGGGGCAGGATGGCTACACCTTC. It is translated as CASSPGLRGQDGYTF.

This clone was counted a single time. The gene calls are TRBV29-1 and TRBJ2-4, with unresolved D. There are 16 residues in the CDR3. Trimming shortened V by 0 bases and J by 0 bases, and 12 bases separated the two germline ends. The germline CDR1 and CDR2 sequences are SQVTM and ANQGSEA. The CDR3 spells CSVEDNSGSAKNIQYF. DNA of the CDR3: TGCAGCGTTGAAGATAACTCCGGGTCAGCCAAAAACATTCAGTACTTC.

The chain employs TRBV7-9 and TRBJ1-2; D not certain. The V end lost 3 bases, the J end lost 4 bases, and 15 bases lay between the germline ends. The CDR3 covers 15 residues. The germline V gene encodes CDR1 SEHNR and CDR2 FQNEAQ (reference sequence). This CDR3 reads CASSFPDTTIYGYTF. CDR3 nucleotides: TGTGCCAGCAGCTTCCCCGACACGACTATCTATGGCTACACCTTC.